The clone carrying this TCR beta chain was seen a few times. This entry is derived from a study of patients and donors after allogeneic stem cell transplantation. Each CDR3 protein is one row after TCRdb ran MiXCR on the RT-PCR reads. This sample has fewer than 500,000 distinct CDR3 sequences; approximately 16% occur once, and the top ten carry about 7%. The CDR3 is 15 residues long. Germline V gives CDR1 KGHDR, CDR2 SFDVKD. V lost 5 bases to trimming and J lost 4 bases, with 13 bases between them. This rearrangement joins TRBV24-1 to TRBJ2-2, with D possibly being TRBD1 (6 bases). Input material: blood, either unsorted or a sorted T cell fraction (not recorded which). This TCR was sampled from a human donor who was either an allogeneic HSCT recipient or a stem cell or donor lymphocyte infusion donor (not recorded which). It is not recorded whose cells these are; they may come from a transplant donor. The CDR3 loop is CATSAAGVGTGELFF. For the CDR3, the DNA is TGTGCCACCAGTGCGGCAGGGGTCGGCACCGGGGAGCTGTTTTTT.